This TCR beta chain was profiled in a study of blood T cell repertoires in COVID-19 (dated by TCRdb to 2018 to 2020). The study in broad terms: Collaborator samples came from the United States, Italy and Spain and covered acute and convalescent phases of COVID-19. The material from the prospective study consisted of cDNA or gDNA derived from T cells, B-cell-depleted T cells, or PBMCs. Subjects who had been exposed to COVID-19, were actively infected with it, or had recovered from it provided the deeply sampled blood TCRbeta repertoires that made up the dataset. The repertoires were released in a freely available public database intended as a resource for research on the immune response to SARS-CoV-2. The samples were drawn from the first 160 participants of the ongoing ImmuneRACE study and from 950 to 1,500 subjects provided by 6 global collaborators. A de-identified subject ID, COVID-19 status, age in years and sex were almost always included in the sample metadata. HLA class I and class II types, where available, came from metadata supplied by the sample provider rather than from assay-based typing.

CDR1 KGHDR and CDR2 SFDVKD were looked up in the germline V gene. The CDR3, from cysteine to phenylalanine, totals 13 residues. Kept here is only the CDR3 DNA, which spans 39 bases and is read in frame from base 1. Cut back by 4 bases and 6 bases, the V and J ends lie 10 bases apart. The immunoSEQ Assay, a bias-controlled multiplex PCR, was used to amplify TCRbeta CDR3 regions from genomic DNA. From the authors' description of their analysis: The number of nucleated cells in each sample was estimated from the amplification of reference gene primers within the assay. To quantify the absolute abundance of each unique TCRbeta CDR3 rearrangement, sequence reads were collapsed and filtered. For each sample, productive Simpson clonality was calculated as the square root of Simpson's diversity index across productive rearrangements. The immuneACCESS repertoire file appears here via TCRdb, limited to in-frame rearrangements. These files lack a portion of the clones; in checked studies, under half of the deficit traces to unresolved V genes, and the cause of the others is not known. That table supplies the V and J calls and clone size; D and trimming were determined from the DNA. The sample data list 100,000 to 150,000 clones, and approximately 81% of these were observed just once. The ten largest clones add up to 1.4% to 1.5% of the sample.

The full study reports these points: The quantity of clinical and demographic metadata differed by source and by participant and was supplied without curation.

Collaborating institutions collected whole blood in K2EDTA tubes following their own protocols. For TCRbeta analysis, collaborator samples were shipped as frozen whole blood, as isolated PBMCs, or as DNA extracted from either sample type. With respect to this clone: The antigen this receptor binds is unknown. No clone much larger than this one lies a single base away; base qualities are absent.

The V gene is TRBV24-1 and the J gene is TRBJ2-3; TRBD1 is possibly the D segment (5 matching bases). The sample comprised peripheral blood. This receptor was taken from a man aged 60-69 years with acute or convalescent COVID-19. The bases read TGTGCCACCAGTGACCCTAACAGGGATACGCAGTATTTT. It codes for CATSDPNRDTQYF.